Sequencing of this T cell receptor (beta chain) was carried out in a study of T cell responses to AZD1222 COVID-19 vaccine. The V and J ends lost 1 base and 4 bases respectively, with 10 bases between them. CDR3 size: 14 residues. CDR1 and CDR2 from the germline V gene are LGHDT and YNNKEL (reference sequence). Only in-frame clones appear in the TCRdb table, and some are missing; sequencing was by immunoSEQ multiplex PCR. The sample shows some 110,000 clones, 85% of them seen only once. A word on this clone: Its antigen is undetermined.

Study-wide points: It should be noted that donors were predominantly white British and more often female, and clonal diversity was possibly underestimated. Repertoire samples came only from after the peak T cell response.

The sequenced sample was peripheral blood, obtained 28 days after the second AZD1222 dose. The receptor's source is an adult who received the AZD1222 COVID-19 vaccine. This chain uses TRBV3-1 (or the pseudogene TRBV3-2) with TRBJ2-5; the D gene is possibly TRBD2 (7 bases). The CDR3: CASSQGGGTETQYF. The DNA of the CDR3 is TGTGCCAGCAGCCAAGGGGGGGGCACAGAGACCCAGTACTTC.